The rows below give T cell receptor beta chains drawn from one sample of a study of blood T cells in healthy people across ages. MiXCR was run by TCRdb on the 5' RACE reads, yielding one entry per CDR3 protein. The sample has 700,000 or so distinct CDR3 sequences, over 40% seen once. The sequenced sample was blood. The source is an older man in good health. CDR3s include the opening cysteine and the closing phenylalanine or tryptophan. A D gene is named only where the DNA matches it firmly. Clone size, where shown, is once, few, many, or a class for clones that have expanded.

CDR3 DNA: TGTGCCAGCAGCTTGGGGCGGTCATGGACCGGGGAGCTGTTTTTT
CDR3 protein: CASSLGRSWTGELFF
V gene: TRBV7-9
J gene: TRBJ2-2
D gene: -
clone size: -

CDR3 DNA: TGCGCCAGCAGCCAAGAATTTTGGGGACTTCGCACAGATACGCAGTATTTT
CDR3 protein: CASSQEFWGLRTDTQYF
V gene: TRBV4-3
J gene: TRBJ2-3
D gene: -
clone size: few

CDR3 DNA: TGTGCCAGCAGTGAAGAGGTTAATGAGCAGTACTTC
CDR3 protein: CASSEEVNEQYF
V gene: TRBV2
J gene: TRBJ2-5
D gene: -
clone size: many

CDR3 DNA: TGTGCCAGCAGCTTGTCTCGGGGGTCGGAGACCCAGTACTTC
CDR3 protein: CASSLSRGSETQYF
V gene: TRBV7-2
J gene: TRBJ2-5
D gene: -
clone size: -

CDR3 DNA: TGTGCCAGCAGCCAAGCCGGGACAGTGTACCAAGAGACCCAGTACTTC
CDR3 protein: CASSQAGTVYQETQYF
V gene: TRBV3-1
J gene: TRBJ2-5
D gene: TRBD1
clone size: many

CDR3 DNA: TGCGCCAGCAGCCAAGTCATCAGGGCTGGGTACGAGCAGTACTTC
CDR3 protein: CASSQVIRAGYEQYF
V gene: TRBV4-3
J gene: TRBJ2-7
D gene: -
clone size: -

CDR3 DNA: TGTGCCAGCAGTTTGGGGTGGGAGGGGGATGAGCAGTTCTTC
CDR3 protein: CASSLGWEGDEQFF
V gene: TRBV27
J gene: TRBJ2-1
D gene: -
clone size: -

CDR3 DNA: TGTGCCAGCACCAGACAGGGGGCTCGTCAGCCCCAGCATTTT
CDR3 protein: CASTRQGARQPQHF
V gene: TRBV2
J gene: TRBJ1-5
D gene: TRBD1
clone size: -

CDR3 DNA: TGTACCAGCAGCTTAACGCGGGAGAAATACAATGAGCAGTTCTTC
CDR3 protein: CTSSLTREKYNEQFF
V gene: TRBV7-2
J gene: TRBJ2-1
D gene: TRBD2
clone size: -

CDR3 DNA: TGCAGCGTCGCGCTAGCGGGGTCCTACAATGAGCAGTTCTTC
CDR3 protein: CSVALAGSYNEQFF
V gene: TRBV29-1
J gene: TRBJ2-1
D gene: TRBD2
clone size: many

CDR3 DNA: TGTGCCAGCAGCCAAGCGGTTAGGGGCGAGCAGTACTTC
CDR3 protein: CASSQAVRGEQYF
V gene: TRBV14
J gene: TRBJ2-7
D gene: -
clone size: few

CDR3 DNA: TGTGCCAGCACCTTCTACAAATCGGGCACAGATACGCAGTATTTT
CDR3 protein: CASTFYKSGTDTQYF
V gene: TRBV25-1
J gene: TRBJ2-3
D gene: -
clone size: -

CDR3 DNA: TGTGCCAGCAGTCTTACCGGGACAGGGGGCCGTTTCAATGAGCAGTACTTC
CDR3 protein: CASSLTGTGGRFNEQYF
V gene: TRBV6-1
J gene: TRBJ2-5
D gene: TRBD1
clone size: -

CDR3 DNA: TGCAGTGCTAGAGAGAATAGCGGTTCGACCTACGAGCAGTACTTC
CDR3 protein: CSARENSGSTYEQYF
V gene: TRBV20-1
J gene: TRBJ2-7
D gene: -
clone size: many

CDR3 DNA: TGCAGCGTTGATTTCGGGGGCAAAGGCACTGAAGCTTTCTTT
CDR3 protein: CSVDFGGKGTEAFF
V gene: TRBV29-1
J gene: TRBJ1-1
D gene: -
clone size: -

CDR3 DNA: TGTGCCAGCAGCAAGGGACAGGGATATCAGCCCCAGCATTTT
CDR3 protein: CASSKGQGYQPQHF
V gene: TRBV7-6
J gene: TRBJ1-5
D gene: TRBD1
clone size: -

CDR3 DNA: TGTGCCAGCAGCCCATCGGGTGAGAGGACCTACAATGAGCAGTTCTTC
CDR3 protein: CASSPSGERTYNEQFF
V gene: TRBV6-2/TRBV6-3
J gene: TRBJ2-1
D gene: -
clone size: -

CDR3 DNA: TGCGCCAGCAGCCAGCGTAGCGGGCGCACAGATACGCAGTATTTT
CDR3 protein: CASSQRSGRTDTQYF
V gene: TRBV4-3
J gene: TRBJ2-3
D gene: TRBD2
clone size: -

CDR3 DNA: TGTGTCAGCAGTTACTCGACAGGGAACATTCAGTACTTC
CDR3 protein: CVSSYSTGNIQYF
V gene: TRBV6-5
J gene: TRBJ2-4
D gene: TRBD1
clone size: -

CDR3 DNA: TGCAGCGGCGTTGAAGCGCAAGAGACCCAGTACTTC
CDR3 protein: CSGVEAQETQYF
V gene: TRBV20-1
J gene: TRBJ2-5
D gene: -
clone size: -

CDR3 DNA: TGTGCCAGCAGCCCGTCCGGGAATTATGGCTACACCTTC
CDR3 protein: CASSPSGNYGYTF
V gene: TRBV7-8
J gene: TRBJ1-2
D gene: -
clone size: few

CDR3 DNA: TGCAGTGCTAACAGGGGGCTGAACACTGAAGCTTTCTTT
CDR3 protein: CSANRGLNTEAFF
V gene: TRBV20-1
J gene: TRBJ1-1
D gene: TRBD1
clone size: -

CDR3 DNA: TGCAGCGTTGATGCGCAGAACATTCAGTACTTC
CDR3 protein: CSVDAQNIQYF
V gene: TRBV29-1
J gene: TRBJ2-4
D gene: -
clone size: many

CDR3 DNA: TGTGCCAGCCAGGGACTTCGCTACGAGCAGTACTTC
CDR3 protein: CASQGLRYEQYF
V gene: TRBV28
J gene: TRBJ2-7
D gene: -
clone size: -

CDR3 DNA: TGCAGTGCTAGCTCCGGGGGCCCAAGCACAGATACGCAGTATTTT
CDR3 protein: CSASSGGPSTDTQYF
V gene: TRBV20-1
J gene: TRBJ2-3
D gene: -
clone size: -

CDR3 DNA: TGCAGTGCTAGACCTTCGCTGCAGGGGCGTTATGGCTACACCTTC
CDR3 protein: CSARPSLQGRYGYTF
V gene: TRBV20-1
J gene: TRBJ1-2
D gene: -
clone size: once

CDR3 DNA: TGTGCCAGCAGCCCCGGACAGGTGGCAGATACGCAGTATTTT
CDR3 protein: CASSPGQVADTQYF
V gene: TRBV6-6
J gene: TRBJ2-3
D gene: TRBD1
clone size: -

CDR3 DNA: TGTGCCAGCAGCCCCCGCGGACTAGCGGGTACCTACGAGCAGTACTTC
CDR3 protein: CASSPRGLAGTYEQYF
V gene: TRBV6-2/TRBV6-3
J gene: TRBJ2-7
D gene: TRBD2
clone size: many

CDR3 DNA: TGCGCCAGCAGCTTGGGACAGTCAACTAACTATGGCTACACCTTC
CDR3 protein: CASSLGQSTNYGYTF
V gene: TRBV5-1
J gene: TRBJ1-2
D gene: -
clone size: -

CDR3 DNA: TGTGCTAGTGGTTTGGTACGGGGGACAGGGGAATATAATGAGCAGTTCTTC
CDR3 protein: CASGLVRGTGEYNEQFF
V gene: TRBV12-5
J gene: TRBJ2-1
D gene: TRBD1
clone size: once

CDR3 DNA: TGTGCCTGGAACCCCTGGTCAGGTGAGCAGTTCTTC
CDR3 protein: CAWNPWSGEQFF
V gene: TRBV30
J gene: TRBJ2-1
D gene: -
clone size: -

CDR3 DNA: TGTGCCAGCAGCCGGACGTCCGGGACAGGGATCTACGAGCAGTACTTC
CDR3 protein: CASSRTSGTGIYEQYF
V gene: TRBV14
J gene: TRBJ2-7
D gene: TRBD1
clone size: few

CDR3 DNA: TGTGCCAGTAGAAGGACTAGCGGGAGTTACAATGAGCAGTTCTTC
CDR3 protein: CASRRTSGSYNEQFF
V gene: TRBV19
J gene: TRBJ2-1
D gene: TRBD2
clone size: -

CDR3 DNA: TGTGCCAGCAGCTCTAGACAGGGGCACTATGGCTACACCTTC
CDR3 protein: CASSSRQGHYGYTF
V gene: TRBV7-2
J gene: TRBJ1-2
D gene: TRBD1
clone size: few

CDR3 DNA: TGTGCCACCAGTGAGTTCGGGACAGGTGCCGGCAATGAGCAGTTCTTC
CDR3 protein: CATSEFGTGAGNEQFF
V gene: TRBV24-1
J gene: TRBJ2-1
D gene: TRBD1
clone size: -

CDR3 DNA: TGTGCCAGCAGCCAAGTTAGGACACTGAAAGGCAATGAGCAGTTCTTC
CDR3 protein: CASSQVRTLKGNEQFF
V gene: TRBV14
J gene: TRBJ2-1
D gene: -
clone size: -

CDR3 DNA: TGTGCCAGCGGGACGGGCTCTGGAAACACCATATATTTT
CDR3 protein: CASGTGSGNTIYF
V gene: TRBV11-2
J gene: TRBJ1-3
D gene: -
clone size: -

CDR3 DNA: TGTGCCTGGAACCGAGCTGGGTCTTCCTACGAGCAGTACTTC
CDR3 protein: CAWNRAGSSYEQYF
V gene: TRBV30
J gene: TRBJ2-7
D gene: -
clone size: few

CDR3 DNA: TGCAGCGTTGGGGAGGGAGGCTACACCTTC
CDR3 protein: CSVGEGGYTF
V gene: TRBV29-1
J gene: TRBJ1-2
D gene: -
clone size: -

CDR3 DNA: TGTGCCAGCAGTACCCGGGACGGGAGCTCCTACGAGCAGTACTTC
CDR3 protein: CASSTRDGSSYEQYF
V gene: TRBV27
J gene: TRBJ2-7
D gene: -
clone size: -

CDR3 DNA: TGTGCCGGCAGTTTCACCACTAGCGGGAGCCCCAGGGGCGAGCAGTACTTC
CDR3 protein: CAGSFTTSGSPRGEQYF
V gene: TRBV27
J gene: TRBJ2-7
D gene: TRBD2
clone size: -

CDR3 DNA: TGCAGTGCTAGAAGCCCGAGCTCCTACGAGCAGTACTTC
CDR3 protein: CSARSPSSYEQYF
V gene: TRBV20-1
J gene: TRBJ2-7
D gene: -
clone size: -

CDR3 DNA: TGTGCCAGCAGTTGGGAGGGGGCATACAATGAGCAGTTCTTC
CDR3 protein: CASSWEGAYNEQFF
V gene: TRBV6-2/TRBV6-3
J gene: TRBJ2-1
D gene: -
clone size: few

CDR3 DNA: TGTGCCAGCAGCCTACAAGGACTAGGTGGTGAGCAGTTCTTC
CDR3 protein: CASSLQGLGGEQFF
V gene: TRBV7-2
J gene: TRBJ2-1
D gene: TRBD2
clone size: -

CDR3 DNA: TGTGCCAGCCGGATTACAGGGGGCTCGGACGAGCAGTACTTC
CDR3 protein: CASRITGGSDEQYF
V gene: TRBV6-2/TRBV6-3
J gene: TRBJ2-7
D gene: TRBD1
clone size: -

CDR3 DNA: TGTGCCACCAGTGATCAACTAGCGGGGGCCGTCCAGTTCTTC
CDR3 protein: CATSDQLAGAVQFF
V gene: TRBV24-1
J gene: TRBJ2-1
D gene: TRBD2
clone size: few

CDR3 DNA: TGTGCCACCGACAGCTTATTATCAGGGGGCGCTGCCGGGGAGCTGTTTTTT
CDR3 protein: CATDSLLSGGAAGELFF
V gene: TRBV7-2
J gene: TRBJ2-2
D gene: TRBD1
clone size: -

CDR3 DNA: TGTGCCAGCAGTGAATCTGGGCGCTCGAACACTGAAGCTTTCTTT
CDR3 protein: CASSESGRSNTEAFF
V gene: TRBV25-1
J gene: TRBJ1-1
D gene: -
clone size: few

CDR3 DNA: TGCAGTGCCCCGGGACTAGCGGGAGCTTTAGAGCAGTTCTTC
CDR3 protein: CSAPGLAGALEQFF
V gene: TRBV20-1
J gene: TRBJ2-1
D gene: TRBD2
clone size: -

CDR3 DNA: TGTGCCAGCAGCCCCTCACAGGCCAGGGTCTTACACTACGAGCAGTACTTC
CDR3 protein: CASSPSQARVLHYEQYF
V gene: TRBV6-2/TRBV6-3
J gene: TRBJ2-7
D gene: -
clone size: -

CDR3 DNA: TGTGCCAGCAGCAGAGGGGCGGGAGGAAGCCCCTACGAGCAGTACTTC
CDR3 protein: CASSRGAGGSPYEQYF
V gene: TRBV5-5
J gene: TRBJ2-7
D gene: TRBD2
clone size: few

CDR3 DNA: TGTGCCAGCACCTTCTTTGGGTCTGCGAAAGAGACCCAGTACTTC
CDR3 protein: CASTFFGSAKETQYF
V gene: TRBV12-3/TRBV12-4
J gene: TRBJ2-5
D gene: -
clone size: -

CDR3 DNA: TGTGCCAGCAGTTTACGGCTAGCGGGAGACTGGGGCTCCTACGAGCAGTACTTC
CDR3 protein: CASSLRLAGDWGSYEQYF
V gene: TRBV27
J gene: TRBJ2-7
D gene: TRBD2
clone size: -